This T cell receptor beta chain was documented in a study of early T cells in non-severe SARS-CoV-2 infection. TCRdb ran MiXCR on the 5' RACE reads and lists one entry per CDR3 protein. The repertoire consists of approximately 81,000 distinct CDR3 sequences, with approximately 13% occurring once and the leading ten covering about 6%. Germline V gene sequence: CDR1 SGHNT, CDR2 YYREEE (reference sequence). The ends were cut back, 0 bases at V and 8 bases at J, with 7 bases in the middle. The CDR3 length is 12 residues. Sequenced: whole blood. This receptor was obtained from an adult who was a healthcare worker with PCR-confirmed SARS-CoV-2 infection or an uninfected control (not recorded which). V and J are TRBV5-4 and TRBJ2-3; D remains ambiguous. The CDR3 region has the DNA TGTGCCAGCAGCTTGGATGGGGTTACGCAGTATTTT. Translated, it gives CASSLDGVTQYF.